What follows describes a single TCR beta chain. What it binds is not known. One end of the junction fails to match germline, which may point to a read error. CDR1 and CDR2 (germline): SGHNT, YYREEE (reference sequence). CDR3 length equals 15 residues. The entry originates in a study of CD8+ T cells in alopecia areata. Study overall: The tofacitinib course ran for 6 to 18 months and was followed by 6 months off drug. General observations from the study: Scalp samples also yield sequences from resident alphabeta T cells of normal skin. Alopecia totalis/universalis scalp especially showed more expanded CD8+ clones than normal scalp.

Treatment reported: oral pan-JAK inhibitor, 5-10 mg twice daily. Sorted populations comprised CD4+ and CD8+ T cells obtained from PBMCs. Sequencing used cDNA as its template, made by extracting RNA and reverse transcribing it. Assay used: immunoSEQ multiplex PCR; TCRdb lists only in-frame clones, some missing. The sample shows around 100,000 clones, roughly three fifths of them seen only once. This sample comprised CD4+ T cells sorted from blood, obtained at week 24, from a patient treated with tofacitinib. The J gene is TRBJ2-1, the V gene TRBV5-4, with 13 bases lining up with TRBD2. This receptor was taken from a human donor with alopecia areata. Here the CDR3 DNA reads TGCGCCAGCAGCCAAGGACTAGCGGGGGCGAATGAGCAGTTCTTC. Amino acids: CASSQGLAGANEQFF.